This T cell receptor beta chain was obtained from a study of CD8+CD57+ T cells in acquired aplastic anemia. The overall study: Sorted cells (CD4+ and CD8+) yielded DNA amounts that averaged about 3.4 ug. Among healthy donors, CD4+ cells averaged about 11 million reads. Study-level results: With respect to CD8+ Simpson's diversity, patients and controls did not differ significantly. Patients shared 25 to 35 CD8+ CDR3 sequences with controls.

This clonotype was seen many times. Its antigen is not identified. V shed 2 bases and J shed 0 bases, with 10 bases lying between them. CDR3 size: 15 residues. From germline, CDR1 is MGHDK and CDR2 SYGVNS. Both TCR beta VDJ combination and CDR3 sequence profiling were carried out. Genomic DNA was the template for this profiling. TCRdb re-analysed the reads in MiXCR, keeping a single row per CDR3 protein. The table lists approximately 130,000 distinct CDR3 sequences, 41% of them singletons, with around 8.4% in the top ten. The chain recombines TRBV25-1 with TRBJ1-2, with a weak D call TRBD1 (6 bases). This TCR derives from a human donor in good health, serving as a control. The sample was sorted CD4+, CD8+, or CD8+CD57+ T cells (not recorded which) from PBMCs. The CDR3 coding sequence is TGTGCCAGCAGTGAACTTCGACAGGCTAACTATGGCTACACCTTC. Its protein is CASSELRQANYGYTF.